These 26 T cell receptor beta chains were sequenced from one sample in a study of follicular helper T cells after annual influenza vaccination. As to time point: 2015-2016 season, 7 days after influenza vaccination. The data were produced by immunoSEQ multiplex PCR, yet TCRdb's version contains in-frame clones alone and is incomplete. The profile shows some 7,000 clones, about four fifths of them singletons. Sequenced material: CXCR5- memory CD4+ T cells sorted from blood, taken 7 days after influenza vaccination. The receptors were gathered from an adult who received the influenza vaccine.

Here the CDR3 DNA reads TGTGCCAGCAGCTTAGCGGGGGGGGCCCAAGAGACCCAGTACTTC. Its translation is CASSLAGGAQETQYF. The V and J genes are TRBV7-2 and TRBJ2-5, with D perhaps matching TRBD2 (7 bases). Looked up from germline, CDR1 is SGHTA and CDR2 is FQGNSA. The CDR3 contains 15 residues. V lost 0 bases, J lost 1 base, and 9 bases lay in between.

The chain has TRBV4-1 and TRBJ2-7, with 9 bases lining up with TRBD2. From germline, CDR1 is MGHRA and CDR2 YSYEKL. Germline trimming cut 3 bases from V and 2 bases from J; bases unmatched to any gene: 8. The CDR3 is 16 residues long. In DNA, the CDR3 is TGCGCCAGCAGCCAGTGGACTAGCGCCTACCCCTACGAGCAGTACTTC. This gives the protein CASSQWTSAYPYEQYF.

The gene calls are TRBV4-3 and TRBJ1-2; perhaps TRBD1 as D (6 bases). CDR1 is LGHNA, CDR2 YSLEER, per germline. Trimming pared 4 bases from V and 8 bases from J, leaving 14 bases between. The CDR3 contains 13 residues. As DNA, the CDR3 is TGCGCCAGCAGCCGGGGGGGCTCGTCGGGCTACACCTTC. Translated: CASSRGGSSGYTF.

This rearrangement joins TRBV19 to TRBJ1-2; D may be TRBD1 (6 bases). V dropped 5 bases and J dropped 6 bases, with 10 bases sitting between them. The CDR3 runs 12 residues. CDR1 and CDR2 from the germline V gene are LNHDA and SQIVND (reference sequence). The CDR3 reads CASSAQGDGYTF. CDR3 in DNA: TGTGCCAGTAGTGCACAGGGCGATGGCTACACCTTC. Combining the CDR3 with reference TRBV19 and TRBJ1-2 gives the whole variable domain DGGITQSPKYLFRKEGQNVTLSCEQNLNHDAMYWYRQDPGQGLRLIYYSQIVNDFQKGDIAEGYSVSREKKESFPLTVTSAQKNPTAFYLCASSAQGDGYTFGSGTRLTVV.

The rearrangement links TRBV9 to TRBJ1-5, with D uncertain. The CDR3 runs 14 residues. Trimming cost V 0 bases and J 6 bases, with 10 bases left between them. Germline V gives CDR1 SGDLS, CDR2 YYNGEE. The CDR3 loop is CASSVGSGLQPQHF. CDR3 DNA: TGTGCCAGCAGCGTAGGATCGGGTCTTCAGCCCCAGCATTTT. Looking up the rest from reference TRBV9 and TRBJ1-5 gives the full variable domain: DSGVTQTPKHLITATGQRVTLRCSPRSGDLSVYWYQQSLDQGLQFLIQYYNGEERAKGNILERFSAQQFPDLHSELNLSSLELGDSALYFCASSVGSGLQPQHFGDGTRLSIL.

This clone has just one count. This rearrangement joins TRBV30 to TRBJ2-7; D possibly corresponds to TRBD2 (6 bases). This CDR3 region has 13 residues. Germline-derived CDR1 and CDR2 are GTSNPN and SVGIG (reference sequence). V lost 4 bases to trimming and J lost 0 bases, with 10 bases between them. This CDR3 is CAWNLGGSYEQYF. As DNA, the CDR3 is TGTGCCTGGAACCTGGGGGGCTCCTACGAGCAGTACTTC.

The CDR3 coding sequence is TGTGCCAGCAGCTCCTCTAGCGGGGGAACCGGGGAGCTGTTTTTT. This codes for CASSSSSGGTGELFF. This rearrangement joins TRBV7-3 to TRBJ2-2, with TRBD2 matching 10 bases. Germline CDR1 reads SGHTA; CDR2 reads FQGTGA. The CDR3 is 15 residues long. The trim removed 4 bases at V and 5 bases at J, leaving 4 bases unmatched. Together with reference TRBV7-3 and TRBJ2-2, the CDR3 gives the full variable domain: GAGVSQTPSNKVTEKGKYVELRCDPISGHTALYWYRQSLGQGPEFLIYFQGTGAADDSGLPNDRFFAVRPEGSVSTLKIQRTERGDSAVYLCASSSSSGGTGELFFGEGSRLTVL.

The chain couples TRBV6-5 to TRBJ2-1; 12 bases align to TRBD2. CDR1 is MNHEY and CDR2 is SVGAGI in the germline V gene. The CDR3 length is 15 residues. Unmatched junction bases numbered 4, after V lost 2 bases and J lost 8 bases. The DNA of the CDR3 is TGTGCCAGCAGTTACCCTAGCGGGGGGGTCTATGAGCAGTTCTTC. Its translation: CASSYPSGGVYEQFF.

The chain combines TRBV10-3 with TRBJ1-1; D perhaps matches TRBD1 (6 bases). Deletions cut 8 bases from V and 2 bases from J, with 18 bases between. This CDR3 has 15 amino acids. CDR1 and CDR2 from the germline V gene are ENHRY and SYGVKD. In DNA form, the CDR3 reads TGTGCCATCTTACCAGATGGACAGCGAAACACTGAAGCTTTCTTT. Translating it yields CAILPDGQRNTEAFF.

The CDR3 nucleotides are TGTGCCAGCTCACCCGTTGAATGGCAAGCGGGCGATACGCAGTATTTT. Encoded protein: CASSPVEWQAGDTQYF. The chain uses TRBV18 and TRBJ2-3, with D maybe TRBD2 (6 bases). The CDR3 is 16 residues long. Trimming stripped 3 bases from V and 6 bases from J, with 19 bases between. The V gene's germline CDR1 is KGHSH and CDR2 LQKENI.

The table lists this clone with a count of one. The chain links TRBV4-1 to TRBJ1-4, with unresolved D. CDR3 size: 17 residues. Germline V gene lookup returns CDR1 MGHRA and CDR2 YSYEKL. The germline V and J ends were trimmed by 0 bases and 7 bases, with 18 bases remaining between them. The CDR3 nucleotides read TGCGCCAGCAGCCAAGATCGAGGCGGAGGGAGGGTTGAAAAACTGTTTTTT. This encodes CASSQDRGGGRVEKLFF.

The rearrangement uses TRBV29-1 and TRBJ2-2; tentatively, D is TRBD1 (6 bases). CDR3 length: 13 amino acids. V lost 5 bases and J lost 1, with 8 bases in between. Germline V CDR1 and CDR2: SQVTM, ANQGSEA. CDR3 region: CSVQGQNTGELFF. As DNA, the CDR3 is TGCAGCGTTCAGGGACAGAACACCGGGGAGCTGTTTTTT.

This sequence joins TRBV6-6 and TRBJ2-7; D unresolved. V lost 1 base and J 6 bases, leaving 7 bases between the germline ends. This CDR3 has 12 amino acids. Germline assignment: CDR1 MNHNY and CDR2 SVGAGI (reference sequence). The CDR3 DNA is TGTGCCAGCAGTTACTATGGCCCCGAGCAGTACTTC. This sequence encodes CASSYYGPEQYF.

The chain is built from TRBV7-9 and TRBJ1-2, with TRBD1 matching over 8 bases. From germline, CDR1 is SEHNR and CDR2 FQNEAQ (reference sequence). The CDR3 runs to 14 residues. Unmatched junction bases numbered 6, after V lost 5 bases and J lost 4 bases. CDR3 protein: CASSRPGTGYGYTF. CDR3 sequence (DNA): TGTGCCAGCAGCCGACCCGGGACAGGCTATGGCTACACCTTC.

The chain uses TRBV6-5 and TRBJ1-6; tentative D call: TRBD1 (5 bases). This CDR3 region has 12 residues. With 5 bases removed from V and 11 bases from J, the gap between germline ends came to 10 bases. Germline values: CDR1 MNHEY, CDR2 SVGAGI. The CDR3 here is CASSQQGPPLHF. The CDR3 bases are TGTGCCAGCAGTCAGCAGGGTCCACCCCTCCACTTT.

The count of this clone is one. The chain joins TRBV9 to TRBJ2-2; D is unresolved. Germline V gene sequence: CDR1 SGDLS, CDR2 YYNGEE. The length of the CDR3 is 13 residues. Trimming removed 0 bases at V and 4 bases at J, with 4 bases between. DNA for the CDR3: TGTGCCAGCAGCGTAGAGGGCACCGGGGAGCTGTTTTTT. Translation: CASSVEGTGELFF.

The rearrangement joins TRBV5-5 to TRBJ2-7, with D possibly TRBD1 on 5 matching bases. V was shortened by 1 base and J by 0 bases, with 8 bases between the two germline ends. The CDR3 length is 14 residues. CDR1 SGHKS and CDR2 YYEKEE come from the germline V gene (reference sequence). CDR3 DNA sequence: TGTGCCAGCAGCTTGACAGGAACCTCCTACGAGCAGTACTTC. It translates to CASSLTGTSYEQYF.

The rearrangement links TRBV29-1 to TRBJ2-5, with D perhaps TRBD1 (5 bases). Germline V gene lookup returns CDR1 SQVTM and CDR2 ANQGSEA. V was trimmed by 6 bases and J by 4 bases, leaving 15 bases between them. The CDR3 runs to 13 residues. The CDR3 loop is CSVGKGQRETQYF. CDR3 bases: TGCAGCGTGGGAAAAGGACAAAGAGAGACCCAGTACTTC.

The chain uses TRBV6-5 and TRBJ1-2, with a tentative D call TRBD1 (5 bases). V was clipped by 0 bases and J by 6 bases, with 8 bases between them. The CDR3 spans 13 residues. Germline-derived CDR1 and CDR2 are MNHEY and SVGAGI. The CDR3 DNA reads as TGTGCCAGCAGTTACTCTCGGGGGGATGGCTACACCTTC. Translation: CASSYSRGDGYTF.

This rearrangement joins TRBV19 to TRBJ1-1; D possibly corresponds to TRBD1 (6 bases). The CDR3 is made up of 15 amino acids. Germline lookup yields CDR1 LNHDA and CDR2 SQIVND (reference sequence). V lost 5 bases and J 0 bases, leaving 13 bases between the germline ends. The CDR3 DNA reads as TGTGCCAGTAGTTCGCAGGGGCCCCTGAACACTGAAGCTTTCTTT. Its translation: CASSSQGPLNTEAFF.

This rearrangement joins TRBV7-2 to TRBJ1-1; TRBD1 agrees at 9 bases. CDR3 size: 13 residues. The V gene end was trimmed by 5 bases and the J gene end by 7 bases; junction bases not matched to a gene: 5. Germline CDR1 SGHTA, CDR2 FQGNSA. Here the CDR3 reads CASSQDRGIEAFF. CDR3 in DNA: TGTGCCAGCAGCCAGGACAGGGGAATTGAAGCTTTCTTT.

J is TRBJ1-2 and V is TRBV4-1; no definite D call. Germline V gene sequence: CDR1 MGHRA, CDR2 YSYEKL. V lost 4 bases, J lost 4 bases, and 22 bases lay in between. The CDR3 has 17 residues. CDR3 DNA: TGCGCCAGCAGCCTAGTGCTCCAGAACCGAAAGACCTATGGCTACACCTTC. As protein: CASSLVLQNRKTYGYTF.

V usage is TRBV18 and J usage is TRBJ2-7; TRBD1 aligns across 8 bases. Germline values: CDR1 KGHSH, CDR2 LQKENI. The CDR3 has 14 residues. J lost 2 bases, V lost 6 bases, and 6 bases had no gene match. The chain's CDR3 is CASSAGTGAYEQYF. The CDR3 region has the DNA TGTGCCAGCTCGGCCGGGACAGGAGCCTACGAGCAGTACTTC.

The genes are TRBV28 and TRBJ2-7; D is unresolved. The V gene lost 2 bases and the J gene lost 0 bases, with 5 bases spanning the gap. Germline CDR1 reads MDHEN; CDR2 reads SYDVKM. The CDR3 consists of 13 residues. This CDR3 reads CASSLINSYEQYF. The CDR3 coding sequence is TGTGCCAGCAGTTTAATAAACTCCTACGAGCAGTACTTC.

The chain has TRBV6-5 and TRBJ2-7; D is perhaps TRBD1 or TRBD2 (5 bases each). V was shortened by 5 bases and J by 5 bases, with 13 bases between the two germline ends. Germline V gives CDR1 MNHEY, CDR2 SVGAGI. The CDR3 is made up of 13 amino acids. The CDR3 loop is CASSRDLSHEQYF. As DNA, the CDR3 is TGTGCCAGCAGTCGGGACCTATCTCACGAGCAGTACTTC.

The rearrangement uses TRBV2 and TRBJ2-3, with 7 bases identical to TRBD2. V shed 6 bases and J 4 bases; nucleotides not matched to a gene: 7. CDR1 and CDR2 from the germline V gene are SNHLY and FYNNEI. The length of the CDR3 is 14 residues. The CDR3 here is CASSPGRGADTQYF. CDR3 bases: TGTGCCAGCAGCCCTGGGAGGGGAGCAGATACGCAGTATTTT.